These T cell receptor beta chains were read from a single sample in a study of PD-L1 blockade in urothelial cancer. Assay: immunoSEQ multiplex PCR; the TCRdb copy retains only in-frame clones and omits some. The top ten clones hold 31% of a sample with over 20,000 clones, around 88% of them seen once. Sequences were derived from PBMCs, sampled around atezolizumab (anti-PD-L1) treatment. Receptor source: a man in his sixties with urothelial cancer. Each CDR3 is given with its conserved first and last residue. The order of the fields is V gene, D gene, J gene, CDR3 DNA, CDR3 protein. The D gene is left open where the match is weak.

TRBV5-8	NA	TRBJ2-1	TGTGCCAGCATCCCCTCAGGGGTGGGCTCCTACAATGAGCAGTTCTTC	CASIPSGVGSYNEQFF
TRBV7-7	NA	TRBJ1-6	TGTGCTAGCAGCTTAGCGCTGGGAGGGTCACCCCTCCACTTT	CASSLALGGSPLHF
TRBV7-6	TRBD2	TRBJ2-3	TGTGCCAGCAGCTCACTAGCGGGAGGGGGGATTCTAGATACGCAGTATTTT	CASSSLAGGGILDTQYF
TRBV6-5	NA	TRBJ2-1	TGTGCCAGCAGTCCCGGGACATCGAAAACTAATTTGCAGTTCTTC	CASSPGTSKTNLQFF
TRBV19	NA	TRBJ2-7	TGTGCCAGTAGTATAGCCCACGATTTAGCGCACGAGCAGTACTTC	CASSIAHDLAHEQYF
TRBV9	NA	TRBJ1-2	TGTGCCAGCAGCGTAGGTCAGGCCTATGGCTACACCTTC	CASSVGQAYGYTF
TRBV30	TRBD2	TRBJ2-7	TGTGCCTGGATTGGGACTAGCGGGGGGCTGGGACCCTACGAGCAGTACTTC	CAWIGTSGGLGPYEQYF
TRBV29-1	NA	TRBJ1-1	TGCAGCGTTGACCACCGGCGGGACACTGAAGCTTTCTTT	CSVDHRRDTEAFF
TRBV7-2	NA	TRBJ2-5	TGTGCCAGCAGCTCCAGAATAGAGACCCAGTACTTC	CASSSRIETQYF
TRBV10-2	NA	TRBJ1-5	TGCGCCAGCAGTGTTGGGGGGTTTAATCAGCCCCAGCATTTT	CASSVGGFNQPQHF
TRBV5-8	NA	TRBJ1-5	TGTGCCAGCAGCTTGGACGGGTTCCGGGGGAATCAGCCCCAGCATTTT	CASSLDGFRGNQPQHF
TRBV5-5	TRBD1	TRBJ2-1	TGTGCCAGCAGCCAAGCCGGGACAGCTGCCTACAATGAGCAGTTCTTC	CASSQAGTAAYNEQFF
TRBV7-9	TRBD1	TRBJ2-2	TGTGCCAGCAGCTTAATACAGGGGGGTGCCGGGGAGCTGTTTTTT	CASSLIQGGAGELFF
TRBV6-1	TRBD2	TRBJ2-3	TGTGCCAGCAGTGCCCTAGCGGGGTCCCGGAGGGATACGCAGTATTTT	CASSALAGSRRDTQYF